This T cell receptor (beta chain) appears in the sequencing data of a study of blood T cell repertoires in COVID-19. The wider study: Whether acute or convalescent, the COVID-19 samples came from the United States, Italy and Spain.

Original data processing: Quantification of nucleated cells was approximated via reference gene primer amplification. Method: immunoSEQ multiplex PCR; TCRdb's copy keeps in-frame clones and lacks some. V and J calls and clone size are copied from that table; D and trimming were computed from the DNA. The table shows 200,000 to 250,000 clones, with around 81% occurring only once. The sequencing sample was made of peripheral blood. The TCR was taken from a man in his thirties or forties who had recovered from COVID-19.

The CDR3 sequence is CASSPTQGSYSYEQYF. In DNA, the CDR3 is TGTGCCAGCAGCCCAACCCAGGGTTCATACTCCTACGAGCAGTACTTC. This chain uses TRBV13 with TRBJ2-7; maybe TRBD1 (5 bases). CDR3 length: 16 amino acids. Looked up from germline, CDR1 is PRHDT and CDR2 is FYEKMQ (reference sequence). Trimming cost V 5 bases and J 0 bases, with 17 bases left between them.